This is a list of T cell receptor beta chains from one sample in a study of beta chain features in type 1 diabetes. Using immunoSEQ multiplex PCR, the repertoire was profiled, and TCRdb retains in-frame clones only, with some absent. The sample shows roughly 60,000 clones, approximately 59% of them seen only once. Sequenced sample: Tregs from blood. All receptors derive from a young woman in good health. CDR3s include the opening cysteine and the closing phenylalanine or tryptophan. Each record gives: J gene, V gene, D gene, clone size, CDR3 DNA, CDR3 protein. A D gene is named only where the DNA matches it firmly. Not every row has a clone size; where given, it reads once, few, many or a size class.

>TRBJ1-2|TRBV30|TRBD1|NA
TGTGCCTGGAGGGACAGGGTTAACTATGGCTACACCTTC
CAWRDRVNYGYTF
>TRBJ2-1|TRBV27|TRBD2|once
TGTGCCAGCAGCCGAGGACTAGCGGGGGCGTTGGATGAGCAGTTCTTC
CASSRGLAGALDEQFF
>TRBJ1-4|TRBV7-9|NA|NA
TGTGCCAGCAGCTCCCTCGCCAGTCTGGCAACTAATGAAAAACTGTTTTTT
CASSSLASLATNEKLFF
>TRBJ2-1|TRBV7-2|TRBD1|NA
TGTGCCAGCAGCGCGGGACAGGGGGGGAATGAGCAGTTCTTC
CASSAGQGGNEQFF
>TRBJ1-1|TRBV23-1|TRBD1|few
TGCGCCAGCAGTCAATCGACAGGGCCAGGGGACACTGAAGCTTTCTTT
CASSQSTGPGDTEAFF
>TRBJ1-1|TRBV19|NA|medium-sized
TGTGCCACATCAAGACAGCGGGGGGAAGCTTTCTTT
CATSRQRGEAFF
>TRBJ2-3|TRBV7-9|NA|NA
TGTGCCAGCAGCCCTCCGCAGAATACGCAGTATTTT
CASSPPQNTQYF
>TRBJ1-2|TRBV6-1|TRBD1|NA
TGTGCCATCAGCCCGGGACAGGGAAATAACTATGGCTACACCTTC
CAISPGQGNNYGYTF
>TRBJ2-1|TRBV5-1|NA|few
TGCGCCAGCAGCCCGGACTCGATCTCCTACAATGAGCAGTTCTTC
CASSPDSISYNEQFF
>TRBJ2-7|TRBV18|TRBD1|NA
TGTGCCAGCTCACCCGGACAGGGAATCTTTTACGAGCAGTACTTC
CASSPGQGIFYEQYF
>TRBJ1-5|TRBV7-9|TRBD1|few
TGTGCCAGCAGCCAGACCACAGGGGGAATGCAGCCCCAGCATTTT
CASSQTTGGMQPQHF
>TRBJ1-5|TRBV19|TRBD1|NA
TGTGCCAGTAGTACAAGACAGGGGTGGAATCAGCCCCAGCATTTT
CASSTRQGWNQPQHF
>TRBJ2-5|TRBV7-9|TRBD1|NA
TGTGCCAGCAGGGCCGGGACAGGGGGTTTGGAGACCCAGTACTTC
CASRAGTGGLETQYF
>TRBJ1-5|TRBV10-3|NA|NA
TGTGCCATACGGGGGGCAGGGATACCCGGTCAGCCCCAGCATTTT
CAIRGAGIPGQPQHF
>TRBJ2-6|TRBV18|TRBD1|NA
TGTGCCAGCTCACCCCGGGACAGGATCTCTGGGGCCAACGTCCTGACTTTC
CASSPRDRISGANVLTF
>TRBJ1-3|TRBV2|NA|NA
TGTGCCAGCAAGGGGACAAACTCTGGAAACACCATATATTTT
CASKGTNSGNTIYF
>TRBJ2-2|TRBV7-9|NA|medium-sized
TGTGCCAGCAGCTCCCCTGGAGTCACCGGGGAGCTGTTTTTT
CASSSPGVTGELFF
>TRBJ2-7|TRBV7-9|TRBD2|NA
TGTGCCAGCAGCTTGACCTCCGGGGGGACCGAGCAGTACTTC
CASSLTSGGTEQYF
>TRBJ2-2|TRBV29-1|TRBD2|NA
TGCAGCGTTGGCGGGACTAGCGGGACCACGAGCACCGGGGAGCTGTTTTTT
CSVGGTSGTTSTGELFF
>TRBJ2-3|TRBV9|TRBD2|once
TGTGCCAGCAGCCCTAGCGGGGGGCCAATGGCAGATACGCAGTATTTT
CASSPSGGPMADTQYF
>TRBJ1-1|TRBV18|NA|NA
TGTGCCAGCTCACCCCGGGAATATATGAACACTGAAGCTTTCTTT
CASSPREYMNTEAFF
>TRBJ1-1|TRBV29-1|NA|NA
TGCAGCGTTGGGGTTCAGGAGAACACTGAAGCTTTCTTT
CSVGVQENTEAFF
>TRBJ2-7|TRBV5-8|NA|NA
TGTGCCAGCAGCTTTCTCGGGGGTTACGAGCAGTACTTC
CASSFLGGYEQYF
>TRBJ2-7|TRBV7-8|TRBD1|few
TGTGCCAGCAGCTTATGGGACAGGGGACTAGGGATAAGCTACGAGCAGTACTTC
CASSLWDRGLGISYEQYF
>TRBJ2-5|TRBV7-2|TRBD2|few
TGTGCCAGCAGCTTATTAGCGGGGGGGCGGGAGACCCAGTACTTC
CASSLLAGGRETQYF
>TRBJ1-1|TRBV7-9|TRBD1|NA
TGTGCCAGCAGCTTACCGGGACAGGGATCGAACACTGAAGCTTTCTTT
CASSLPGQGSNTEAFF
>TRBJ2-5|TRBV10-3|TRBD2|NA
TGTGCCATCAGTGGACGCGGGGGGGACCAAGAGACCCAGTACTTC
CAISGRGGDQETQYF
>TRBJ2-7|TRBV7-2|NA|NA
TGTGCCAGCAGCTTAGGCGGGGTAGCGGACGAGCAGTACTTC
CASSLGGVADEQYF
>TRBJ2-7|TRBV19|NA|few
TGTGCCAGTAGTAAAGCGGATAACTACGAGCAGTACTTC
CASSKADNYEQYF
>TRBJ1-1|TRBV30|NA|NA
TGTGCCTGGAGTGTATTCGGGGGGGAAGCTTTCTTT
CAWSVFGGEAFF
>TRBJ1-5|TRBV19|TRBD1|NA
TGTGCCAGTAAATACCTACAGGGGTATAGCAATCAGCCCCAGCATTTT
CASKYLQGYSNQPQHF
>TRBJ1-4|TRBV18|TRBD1|once
TGTGCCAGCTCGATCGGACAGGGGGCGGATGAAAAACTGTTTTTT
CASSIGQGADEKLFF
>TRBJ2-3|TRBV2|TRBD2|NA
TGTGCCAGCAAGGCGGGCGGGGGGGCCTGGGATACGCAGTATTTT
CASKAGGGAWDTQYF
>TRBJ1-4|TRBV6-5|NA|NA
TGTGCCAGCACCCCGGGGGGTATGGGGGATGAAAAACTGTTTTTT
CASTPGGMGDEKLFF
>TRBJ1-1|TRBV6-6|TRBD1|few
TGTGCCAGCAGTTACTCTGGGACAGCGAACACTGAAGCTTTCTTT
CASSYSGTANTEAFF
>TRBJ1-1|TRBV5-1|NA|few
TGCGCCAGCAGTTTCAGGGGTCGCTTATCGGACACTGAAGCTTTCTTT
CASSFRGRLSDTEAFF
>TRBJ1-1|TRBV6-1|NA|NA
TGTGCCAGCAGCTCACAGGGTGTGACTGAAGCTTTCTTT
CASSSQGVTEAFF
>TRBJ1-2|TRBV7-9|NA|NA
TGTGCCAGCAGCCCCAGGGTATATGGCTACACCTTC
CASSPRVYGYTF